These 14 T cell receptor beta chains share one sample of origin, sequenced in a study of cytomegalovirus exposure and HLA in healthy donors. Use of 60 Vbeta and 13 Jbeta primers characterized the PCR. Data came from immunoSEQ multiplex PCR; TCRdb stores just in-frame clones and leaves some out. The repertoire holds about 210,000 clones, with about 80% as singletons. The source material was PBMCs. All receptors derive from a woman aged 50 to 65 in good health and CMV-seropositive.

The CDR3 sequence: CASSIYSGKETQYF. CDR3 sequence (DNA): TGTGCCAGTAGTATTTATAGCGGGAAAGAGACCCAGTACTTC. The rearrangement uses TRBV19 and TRBJ2-5; the match to TRBD2 covers 8 bases. Per the germline V gene, CDR1 is LNHDA and CDR2 is SQIVND (reference sequence). The CDR3 runs to 14 residues. Unmatched junction bases numbered 3, after V lost 3 bases and J lost 3 bases.

The rearrangement uses TRBV5-8 and TRBJ2-5, with D uncertain. The germline V gene has CDR1 SGHTS and CDR2 YDEGEE. V lost 4 bases and J lost 5, with 9 bases in between. This CDR3 region has 12 residues. The chain's CDR3 is CASSLLRETQYF. In nucleotides, the CDR3 is TGTGCCAGCAGCCTACTCCGGGAGACCCAGTACTTC.

CDR3 bases: TGTGCCAGTATAGCCGGGACAGGCAATCAGCCCCAGCATTTT. The encoded protein is CASIAGTGNQPQHF. The chain uses TRBV19 and TRBJ1-5; 7 bases fit TRBD1. V dropped 7 bases and J dropped 2; count of bases not matched to a gene: 5. The CDR3 length is 14 residues. CDR1 is LNHDA, CDR2 SQIVND, per germline (reference sequence).

As DNA, the CDR3 is TGTGCCAGCTCAGGGGGTTTGAACACTGAAGCTTTCTTT. Amino acid sequence: CASSGGLNTEAFF. J is TRBJ1-1 and V is TRBV9, with 7 bases fitting TRBD1. Trimming at V came to 7 bases and at J to 0 bases, leaving 3 bases not matched to a gene. Germline values: CDR1 SGDLS, CDR2 YYNGEE. This CDR3 has 13 amino acids.

This clone showed up just once. The rearrangement links TRBV4-2 to TRBJ2-5, with D possibly TRBD2 on 5 matching bases. The CDR3 is 14 residues long. Trimming removed 0 bases from V and 5 bases from J, with 10 bases in between. The germline CDR1 and CDR2 sequences are LGHNA and YNFKEQ. The CDR3 DNA sequence: TGTGCCAGCAGCCAAGATCCTAGCCAGGAGACCCAGTACTTC. Its translation: CASSQDPSQETQYF.

This chain uses TRBV11-2 with TRBJ2-3; 11 bases map to TRBD2. J was trimmed by 0 bases and V by 9 bases; bases with no gene match: 5. The CDR3 consists of 15 residues. CDR1 SGHAT and CDR2 FQNNGV come from the germline V gene. The CDR3 nucleotides read TGTGCCAGTTCGGGACTAGCGGTTAGCACAGATACGCAGTATTTT. This encodes CASSGLAVSTDTQYF.

CDR3 amino acids: CASSQGGNNEQFF. In nucleotides, the CDR3 is TGCGCCAGCAGCCAGGGAGGGAACAATGAGCAGTTCTTC. This chain joins TRBV5-1 and TRBJ2-1; 7 nucleotides match TRBD2. Losses at the gene ends were 4 bases for V and 5 bases for J; bases not matched to a gene: 3. Per germline, CDR1 SGHRS and CDR2 YFSETQ. The CDR3 consists of 13 residues. The full variable domain, its missing parts supplied by reference TRBV5-1 and TRBJ2-1, is KAGVTQTPRYLIKTRGQQVTLSCSPISGHRSVSWYQQTPGQGLQFLFEYFSETQRNKGNFPGRFSGRQFSNSRSEMNVSTLELGDSALYLCASSQGGNNEQFFGPGTRLTVL.

The CDR3 spells CASTRIPGQTSGELFF. DNA of the CDR3: TGCGCCAGCACCCGTATACCGGGACAGACCTCCGGGGAGCTGTTTTTT. This sequence joins TRBV5-1 and TRBJ2-2; TRBD1 aligns across 7 bases. The CDR3 runs 16 residues. The trim removed 6 bases at V and 6 bases at J, leaving 14 bases unmatched. Germline assignment: CDR1 SGHRS and CDR2 YFSETQ. The full variable domain, its missing parts supplied by reference TRBV5-1 and TRBJ2-2, is KAGVTQTPRYLIKTRGQQVTLSCSPISGHRSVSWYQQTPGQGLQFLFEYFSETQRNKGNFPGRFSGRQFSNSRSEMNVSTLELGDSALYLCASTRIPGQTSGELFFGEGSRLTVL.

As regards this clone: One junction end does not reproduce the germline sequence, and a read error may be involved. Written as DNA, the CDR3 is TGCGCCAGCAGCTTGGCGACAGGGGTTGACGAGATCCAGTACTTC. It codes for CASSLATGVDEIQYF. The chain links TRBV5-1 to TRBJ2-5; 8 bases are a match to TRBD1. The CDR3 extends over 15 amino acids. Germline CDR1 SGHRS, CDR2 YFSETQ. Looking up the rest from reference TRBV5-1 and TRBJ2-5 gives the full variable domain: KAGVTQTPRYLIKTRGQQVTLSCSPISGHRSVSWYQQTPGQGLQFLFEYFSETQRNKGNFPGRFSGRQFSNSRSEMNVSTLELGDSALYLCASSLATGVDEIQYFGPGTRLLVL.

This clone has only a few counts. The chain recombines TRBV18 with TRBJ2-1, with D tentatively TRBD2 (6 bases). V was trimmed by 4 bases and J by 5 bases, leaving 15 bases between them. The CDR3 totals 15 residues. The germline gives CDR1 KGHSH, CDR2 LQKENI. The CDR3, as DNA: TGTGCCAGCTCACTGGGGGGAGGACATGACAATGAGCAGTTCTTC. Its protein is CASSLGGGHDNEQFF.

This clone was recorded a few times. The rearrangement links TRBV6-1 to TRBJ2-7; weak D call: TRBD1 (5 bases). Germline V gene sequence: CDR1 MNHNS, CDR2 SASEGT. The V gene lost 6 bases and the J gene lost 3 bases, with 18 bases spanning the gap. This CDR3 region has 15 residues. CDR3 region: CASRSRVQGDYEQYF. The DNA of the CDR3 is TGTGCCAGCAGGAGCAGGGTCCAGGGTGACTACGAGCAGTACTTC.

As concerns this clone: This specimen includes other DNA sequences encoding the same CDR3. J is TRBJ1-5 and V is TRBV5-4; possible D gene TRBD1, 6 bases. V was cut by 4 bases and J by 2 bases, with 16 bases left in between. The CDR3 is 16 residues long. Germline V gives CDR1 SGHNT, CDR2 YYREEE (reference sequence). The CDR3 reads CASSKQDRAGNQPQHF. The CDR3 DNA reads as TGTGCCAGCAGCAAACAGGACAGAGCGGGCAATCAGCCCCAGCATTTT.

The chain joins TRBV5-6 to TRBJ1-2; D may be TRBD1 (5 bases). V dropped 4 bases and J dropped 4 bases, with 14 bases sitting between them. Per germline, CDR1 SGHDT and CDR2 YYEEEE. This CDR3 is built from 14 residues. This CDR3 is CASSRGGGTYGYTF. Here the CDR3 DNA reads TGTGCCAGCAGCCGCGGGGGAGGGACCTATGGCTACACCTTC.

This clone was observed a few times. This chain uses TRBV5-5 with TRBJ1-6; D is unclear. CDR3 length: 14 amino acids. Between the trimmed V and J ends, which lost 0 bases and 7 bases, there was a span of 8 bases. Germline V gene data show CDR1 as SGHKS and CDR2 as YYEKEE (reference sequence). CDR3 sequence: CASSLVAANSPLHF. The CDR3 region has the DNA TGTGCCAGCAGCTTGGTGGCGGCAAATTCACCCCTCCACTTT. Drawing the rest from reference TRBV5-5 and TRBJ1-6, the complete variable domain is DAGVTQSPTHLIKTRGQQVTLRCSPISGHKSVSWYQQVLGQGPQFIFQYYEKEERGRGNFPDRFSARQFPNYSSELNVNALLLGDSALYLCASSLVAANSPLHFGNGTRLTVT.